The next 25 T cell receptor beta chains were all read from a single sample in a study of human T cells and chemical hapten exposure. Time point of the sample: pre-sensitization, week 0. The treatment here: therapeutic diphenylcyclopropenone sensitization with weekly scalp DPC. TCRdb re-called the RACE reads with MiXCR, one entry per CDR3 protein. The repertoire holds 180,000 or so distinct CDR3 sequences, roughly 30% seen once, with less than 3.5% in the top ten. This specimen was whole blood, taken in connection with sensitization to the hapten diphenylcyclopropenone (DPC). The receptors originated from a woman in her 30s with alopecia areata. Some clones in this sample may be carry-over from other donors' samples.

Here the CDR3 DNA reads TGTGCCAGCGGGGGTTGGCCGGACAGGCTAAATAACTATGGCTACACCTTC. Amino acid sequence: CASGGWPDRLNNYGYTF. The chain has TRBV28 and TRBJ1-2; the match to TRBD1 covers 7 bases. The CDR3 has 17 residues. The junction had 16 bases not matched to a gene; V was cut back by 8 bases and J by 1 base. Germline assignment: CDR1 MDHEN and CDR2 SYDVKM.

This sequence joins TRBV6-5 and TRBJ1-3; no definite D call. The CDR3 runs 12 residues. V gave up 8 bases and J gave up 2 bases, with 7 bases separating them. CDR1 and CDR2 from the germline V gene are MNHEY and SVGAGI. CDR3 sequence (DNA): TGTGCCAGCTGGGCCGCTGGAAACACCATATATTTT. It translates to CASWAAGNTIYF.

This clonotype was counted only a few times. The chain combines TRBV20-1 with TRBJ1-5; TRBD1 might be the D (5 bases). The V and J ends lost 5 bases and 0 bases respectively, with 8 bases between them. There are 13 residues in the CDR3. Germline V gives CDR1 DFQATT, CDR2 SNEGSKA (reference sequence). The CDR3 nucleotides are TGCAGTGCTGGGACTGATAGCAATCAGCCCCAGCATTTT. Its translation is CSAGTDSNQPQHF.

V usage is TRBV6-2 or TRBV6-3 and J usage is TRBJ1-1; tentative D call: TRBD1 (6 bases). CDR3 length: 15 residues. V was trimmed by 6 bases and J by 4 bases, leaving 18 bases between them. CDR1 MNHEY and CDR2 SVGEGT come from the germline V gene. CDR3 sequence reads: CASRLGGLVGTEAFF. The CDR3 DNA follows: TGTGCCAGCAGGTTAGGGGGTCTGGTGGGCACTGAAGCTTTCTTT.

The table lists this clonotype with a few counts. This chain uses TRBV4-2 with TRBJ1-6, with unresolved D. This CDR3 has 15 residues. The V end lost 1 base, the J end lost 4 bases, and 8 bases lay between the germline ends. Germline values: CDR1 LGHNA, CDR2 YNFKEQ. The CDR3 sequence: CASSQAERYNSPLHF. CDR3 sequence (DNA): TGTGCCAGCAGCCAAGCCGAGAGGTATAATTCACCCCTCCACTTT.

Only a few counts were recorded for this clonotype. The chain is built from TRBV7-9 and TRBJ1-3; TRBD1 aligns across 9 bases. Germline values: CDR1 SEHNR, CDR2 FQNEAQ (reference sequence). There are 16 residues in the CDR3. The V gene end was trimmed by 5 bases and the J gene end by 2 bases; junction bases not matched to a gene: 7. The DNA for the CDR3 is TGTGCCAGCAGCGTGGGACAGGGTTTTACTGGAAACACCATATATTTT. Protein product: CASSVGQGFTGNTIYF.

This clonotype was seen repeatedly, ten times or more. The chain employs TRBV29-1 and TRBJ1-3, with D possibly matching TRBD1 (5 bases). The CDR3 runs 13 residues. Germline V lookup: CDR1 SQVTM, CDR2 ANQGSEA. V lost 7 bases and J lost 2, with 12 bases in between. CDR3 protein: CSASGNPGNTIYF. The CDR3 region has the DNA TGCAGCGCCTCAGGGAATCCTGGAAACACCATATATTTT.

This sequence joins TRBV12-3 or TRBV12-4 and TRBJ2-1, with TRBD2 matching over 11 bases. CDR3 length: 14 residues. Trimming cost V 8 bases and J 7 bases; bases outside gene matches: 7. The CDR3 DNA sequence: TGTGCCAGCGGATTGACTAGCGGGACGAATGAGCAGTTCTTC. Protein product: CASGLTSGTNEQFF.

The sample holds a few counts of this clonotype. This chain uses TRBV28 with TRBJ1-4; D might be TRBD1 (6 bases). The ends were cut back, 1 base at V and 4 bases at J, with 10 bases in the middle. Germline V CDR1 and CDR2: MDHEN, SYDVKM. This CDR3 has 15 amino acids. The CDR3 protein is CASSLFPGDNEKLFF. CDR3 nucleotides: TGTGCCAGCAGTTTATTTCCAGGGGATAATGAAAAACTGTTTTTT.

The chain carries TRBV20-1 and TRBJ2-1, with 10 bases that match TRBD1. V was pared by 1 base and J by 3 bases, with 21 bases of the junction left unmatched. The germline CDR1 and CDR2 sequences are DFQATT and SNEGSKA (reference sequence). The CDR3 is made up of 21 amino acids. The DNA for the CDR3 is TGCAGTGCTAGAGTTTCGGGCCGGGACAGGGGAATAGCGGGAAGCTACAATGAGCAGTTCTTC. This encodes CSARVSGRDRGIAGSYNEQFF.

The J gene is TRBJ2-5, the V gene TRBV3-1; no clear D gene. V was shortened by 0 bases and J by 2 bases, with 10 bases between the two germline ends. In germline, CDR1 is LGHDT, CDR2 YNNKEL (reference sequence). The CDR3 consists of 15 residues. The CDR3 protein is CASSQDRNLQETQYF. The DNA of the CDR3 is TGTGCCAGCAGCCAAGATCGAAACCTACAAGAGACCCAGTACTTC.

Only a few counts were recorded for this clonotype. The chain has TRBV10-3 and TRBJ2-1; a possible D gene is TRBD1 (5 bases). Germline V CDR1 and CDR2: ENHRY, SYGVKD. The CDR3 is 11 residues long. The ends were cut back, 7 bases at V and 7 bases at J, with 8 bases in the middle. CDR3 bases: TGTGCCATCATGGGGCGAAATGAGCAGTTCTTC. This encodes CAIMGRNEQFF.

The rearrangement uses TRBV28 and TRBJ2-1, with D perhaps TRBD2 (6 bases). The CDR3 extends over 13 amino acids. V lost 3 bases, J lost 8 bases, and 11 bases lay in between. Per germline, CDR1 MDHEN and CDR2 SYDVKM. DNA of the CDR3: TGTGCCAGCAGTTTCCCCGAGCGGGATGAGCAGTTCTTC. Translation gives CASSFPERDEQFF. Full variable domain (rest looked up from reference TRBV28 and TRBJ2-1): DVKVTQSSRYLVKRTGEKVFLECVQDMDHENMFWYRQDPGLGLRLIYFSYDVKMKEKGDIPEGYSVSREKKERFSLILESASTNQTSMYLCASSFPERDEQFFGPGTRLTVL.

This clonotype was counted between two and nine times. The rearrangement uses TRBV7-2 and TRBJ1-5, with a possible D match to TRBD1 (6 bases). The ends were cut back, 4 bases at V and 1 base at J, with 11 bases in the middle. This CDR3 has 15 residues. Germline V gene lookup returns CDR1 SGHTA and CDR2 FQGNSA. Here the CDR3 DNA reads TGTGCCAGCAGCTCTGGGGGGCCGAGCAATCAGCCCCAGCATTTT. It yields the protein CASSSGGPSNQPQHF.

As DNA, the CDR3 is TGTGCCAGCAGGGGCGGGAGGGCAGTCTCCTACGAGCAGTACTTC. The encoded protein is CASRGGRAVSYEQYF. The chain has TRBV28 and TRBJ2-7; TRBD2 agrees at 9 bases. Trimming at V came to 6 bases and at J to 0 bases, leaving 6 bases not matched to a gene. There are 15 residues in the CDR3. CDR1 is MDHEN and CDR2 is SYDVKM in the germline V gene.

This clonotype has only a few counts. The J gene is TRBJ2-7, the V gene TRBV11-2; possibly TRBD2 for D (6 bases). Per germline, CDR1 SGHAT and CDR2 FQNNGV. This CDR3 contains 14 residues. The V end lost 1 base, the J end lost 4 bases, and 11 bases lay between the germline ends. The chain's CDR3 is CASSLADRGYEQYF. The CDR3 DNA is TGTGCCAGCAGCTTAGCTGATCGGGGGTACGAGCAGTACTTC.

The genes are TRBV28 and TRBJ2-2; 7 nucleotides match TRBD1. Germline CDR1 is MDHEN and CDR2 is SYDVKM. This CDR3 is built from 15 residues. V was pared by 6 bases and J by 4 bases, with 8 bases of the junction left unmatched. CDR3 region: CASRMTGLGTGELFF. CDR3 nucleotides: TGTGCCAGCAGGATGACAGGGTTAGGCACCGGGGAGCTGTTTTTT. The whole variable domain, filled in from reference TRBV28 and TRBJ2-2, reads DVKVTQSSRYLVKRTGEKVFLECVQDMDHENMFWYRQDPGLGLRLIYFSYDVKMKEKGDIPEGYSVSREKKERFSLILESASTNQTSMYLCASRMTGLGTGELFFGEGSRLTVL.

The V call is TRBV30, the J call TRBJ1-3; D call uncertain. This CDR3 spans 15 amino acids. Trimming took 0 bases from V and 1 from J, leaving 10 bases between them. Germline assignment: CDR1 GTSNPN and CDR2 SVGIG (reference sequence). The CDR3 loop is CAWSVVGSSGNTIYF. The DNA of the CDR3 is TGTGCCTGGAGTGTGGTGGGGTCGTCTGGAAACACCATATATTTT.

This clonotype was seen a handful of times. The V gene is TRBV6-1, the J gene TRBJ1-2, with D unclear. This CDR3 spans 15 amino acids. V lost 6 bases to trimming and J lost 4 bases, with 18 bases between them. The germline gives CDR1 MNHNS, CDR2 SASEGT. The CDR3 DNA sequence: TGTGCCAGCAGCCCGGGAGGACTCCAGATCTATGGCTACACCTTC. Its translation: CASSPGGLQIYGYTF.

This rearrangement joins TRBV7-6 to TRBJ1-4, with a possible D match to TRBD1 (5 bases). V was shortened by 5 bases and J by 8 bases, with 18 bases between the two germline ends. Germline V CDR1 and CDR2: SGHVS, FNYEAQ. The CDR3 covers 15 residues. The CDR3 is CASSDSGAREEKLFF. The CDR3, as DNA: TGTGCCAGCAGCGATAGCGGGGCCCGAGAGGAAAAACTGTTTTTT.

CDR3 nucleotides: TGTGCCAGCAGTTTATCACCTACCTCAGGGACCCAGTACTTC. Translated: CASSLSPTSGTQYF. The rearrangement links TRBV27 to TRBJ2-5; D gene uncertain. Germline V gene lookup returns CDR1 MNHEY and CDR2 SMNVEV (reference sequence). There are 14 residues in the CDR3. V shed 0 bases and J shed 7 bases, with 12 bases lying between them.

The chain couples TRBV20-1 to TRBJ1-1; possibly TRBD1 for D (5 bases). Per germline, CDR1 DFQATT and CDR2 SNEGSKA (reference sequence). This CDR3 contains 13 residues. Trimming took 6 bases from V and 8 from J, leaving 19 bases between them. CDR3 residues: CSAVPPGRVEAFF. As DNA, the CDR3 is TGCAGTGCCGTCCCCCCGGGACGGGTAGAAGCTTTCTTT.

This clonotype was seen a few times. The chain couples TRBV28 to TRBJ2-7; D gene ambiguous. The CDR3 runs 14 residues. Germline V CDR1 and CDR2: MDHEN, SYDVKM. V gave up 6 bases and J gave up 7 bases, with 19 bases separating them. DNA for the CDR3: TGTGCCAGCAGCCTCGCCCCGGACCTTAGGGAGCAGTACTTC. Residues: CASSLAPDLREQYF.

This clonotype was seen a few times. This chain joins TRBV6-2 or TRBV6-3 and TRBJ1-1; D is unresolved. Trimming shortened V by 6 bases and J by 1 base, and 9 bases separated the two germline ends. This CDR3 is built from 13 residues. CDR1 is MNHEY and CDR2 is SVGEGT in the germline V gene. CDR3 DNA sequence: TGTGCCAGCAGCCCACAAAAGAACACTGAAGCTTTCTTT. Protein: CASSPQKNTEAFF.

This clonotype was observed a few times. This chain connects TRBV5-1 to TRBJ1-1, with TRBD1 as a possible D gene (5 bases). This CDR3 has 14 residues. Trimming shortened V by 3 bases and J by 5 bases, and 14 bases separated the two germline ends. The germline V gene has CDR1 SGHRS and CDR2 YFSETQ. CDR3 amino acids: CASSSYSRGTEAFF. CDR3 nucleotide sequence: TGCGCCAGCAGCTCATACTCCCGGGGGACTGAAGCTTTCTTT.